The clone carrying this TCR beta chain appeared a few times. The antigen is not known. Documented time point: newly diagnosed GD, antithyroid drugs for less than 3 months. The TCR library used RNA extracted from PBMCs. For TCR beta, libraries came from iRepertoire HTBI primers and Arm-PCR of CDR3 regions. As originally analysed: Across all samples, about 60 TRBV segments and 11 to 15 TRBJ segments were identified. TCRdb re-derived calls from the multiplex PCR reads in MiXCR, one entry per CDR3 protein. These V and J calls originate from TCRdb's pipeline instead of the authors' own analysis. The table has around 330,000 distinct CDR3 sequences, over 15% seen once. The data were obtained in a study of regulatory T cells in long-lasting Graves disease. Whole-study results and caveats: Thyroid tissue went unstudied; only peripheral blood was examined. TCR diversity was lower in persistent Graves' patients (versus newly diagnosed ones). Persistent disease preferred TRBV28, TRBJ1-2 and TRBJ2-5.

The CDR3 has 15 amino acids. V was trimmed by 6 bases and J by 5 bases, leaving 15 bases between them. Germline CDR1 and CDR2: SGHRS and YFSETQ. This chain links TRBV5-1 with TRBJ1-6; maybe TRBD1 (5 bases). The receptor comes from a female donor with Graves disease. The input for sequencing was peripheral blood mononuclear cells (PBMCs), taken at new diagnosis, from a patient treated with antithyroid drugs. CDR3 coding DNA: TGCGCCAGCACTCAACAGACAGCCGATAATTCACCCCTCCACTTT. It is translated as CASTQQTADNSPLHF.